This TCR beta chain was identified in a study of PD-1 blockade in classical Hodgkin lymphoma. The wider study: Treatment was intravenous nivolumab, 3 mg/kg every 2 weeks, until progression. The study, taken as a whole, reports: Patients starting nivolumab under 1 year after ASCT were excluded.

The assay was immunoSEQ multiplex PCR, and TCRdb's table has in-frame clones only and misses some. The sample has roughly 21,000 clones, around 85% seen once. Time point denoted: cycle 4 day 1 (C4D1), after more than five weeks of nivolumab. Each patient relapsed following autologous stem cell transplantation, and prior brentuximab vedotin exposure differed. Best outcomes ranged across complete response, partial response and progressive disease. V lost 4 bases and J lost 3, with 8 bases in between. This CDR3 spans 13 amino acids. CDR1 and CDR2 (germline): SGHVS, FNYEAQ. Concerning this clone: Its antigen is not identified.

The sample here was peripheral blood mononuclear cells (PBMCs), taken before the fourth cycle of nivolumab. The chain is built from TRBV7-6 and TRBJ2-3; D is unresolved. This TCR was recovered from a human donor with classical Hodgkin lymphoma. CDR3 loop: CASSWSITDTQYF. DNA of the CDR3: TGTGCCAGCAGCTGGTCAATTACAGATACGCAGTATTTT.